Shown below are 16 T cell receptor beta chains from a single sample sequenced in a study of shared clonotypes between healthy human individuals. CD45RO negativity and positive selection for CCR7 defined naive CD8 cells, a population that excluded terminally differentiated effector memory CD45RA+ cells. This table comes from immunoSEQ multiplex PCR, and its TCRdb copy is limited to in-frame clones, with some not included. The sample has roughly 2.1 million clones; about 92% are singletons. Sequenced: naive CD8+ T cells from PBMCs. Receptor source: a man between 18 and 29 years old in good health. Some clones in this sample may be carry-over from other donors' samples.

V gene TRBV5-1 combines with J gene TRBJ2-7, with 8 bases fitting TRBD1. The CDR3 totals 17 residues. Per germline, CDR1 SGHRS and CDR2 YFSETQ. V shed 1 base, J shed 5 bases, and the junction held 14 bases outside the gene matches. The CDR3: CASSLHSAGGQKDEQYF. DNA of the CDR3: TGCGCCAGCAGCTTGCATTCCGCAGGGGGCCAGAAAGACGAGCAGTACTTC.

This clone was counted once. This chain uses TRBV4-1 with TRBJ2-5; TRBD2 agrees at 7 bases. The length of the CDR3 is 15 residues. Germline V gene data show CDR1 as MGHRA and CDR2 as YSYEKL. V lost 1 base and J lost 5; bases outside the gene matches: 7. The CDR3 loop reads CASSQGEGTHETQYF. The CDR3 bases are TGCGCCAGCAGCCAAGGGGAGGGAACCCACGAGACCCAGTACTTC.

The chain has TRBV28 and TRBJ2-7; D gene unclear. V gave up 2 bases and J gave up 4 bases, with 9 bases separating them. This CDR3 region has 13 residues. The germline CDR1 and CDR2 sequences are MDHEN and SYDVKM. The CDR3 sequence: CASSLGMPYEQYF. In DNA form, the CDR3 reads TGTGCCAGCAGTTTAGGGATGCCTTACGAGCAGTACTTC.

As concerns this clone: This sample includes further DNA sequences coding for the same CDR3. The J gene is TRBJ1-4, the V gene TRBV6-5; TRBD1 is a possible D gene (5 bases). The V end lost 0 bases, the J end lost 8 bases, and 7 bases lay between the germline ends. CDR3 length equals 13 residues. In germline, CDR1 is MNHEY, CDR2 SVGAGI. CDR3 in amino acids: CASSYSGGEKLFF. Written as DNA, the CDR3 is TGTGCCAGCAGTTACTCCGGGGGGGAAAAACTGTTTTTT.

This chain uses TRBV27 with TRBJ2-7, with D possibly called TRBD1 or TRBD2 (5 bases each). The germline CDR1 and CDR2 sequences are MNHEY and SMNVEV (reference sequence). V was cut by 1 base and J by 0 bases, with 13 bases left in between. The CDR3 is made up of 16 amino acids. This CDR3 reads CASSLFRGLSSYEQYF. The CDR3 bases are TGTGCCAGCAGTTTATTTCGGGGCCTGAGCTCCTACGAGCAGTACTTC.

To note about this clone: Other DNA sequences from this sample encode an identical CDR3 as well. The chain carries TRBV11-2 and TRBJ2-7; no clear D. Trimming shortened V by 0 bases and J by 3 bases, and 3 bases separated the two germline ends. From germline, CDR1 is SGHAT and CDR2 FQNNGV. The CDR3 is made up of 12 amino acids. CDR3 bases: TGTGCCAGCAGCTTAGACAGCTACGAGCAGTACTTC. The encoded protein is CASSLDSYEQYF.

This clone was picked up a small number of times. The chain uses TRBV28 and TRBJ1-1; D gene unclear. The CDR3 consists of 14 residues. Germline assignment: CDR1 MDHEN and CDR2 SYDVKM. Between the trimmed V and J ends, which lost 5 bases and 4 bases, there was a span of 14 bases. The CDR3 is CASSSSGSFTEAFF. The CDR3, as DNA: TGTGCCAGCAGTAGCAGCGGTTCGTTCACTGAAGCTTTCTTT.

V gene TRBV19 combines with J gene TRBJ2-5, with 7 bases fitting TRBD1. This CDR3 has 15 residues. From germline, CDR1 is LNHDA and CDR2 SQIVND (reference sequence). V was clipped by 5 bases and J by 2 bases; unmatched bases: 8. The DNA for the CDR3 is TGTGCCAGTAGTTCGACAGGGAATTTGCAAGAGACCCAGTACTTC. This encodes CASSSTGNLQETQYF.

This clone was recorded once. The rearrangement links TRBV29-1 to TRBJ2-7; the match to TRBD2 covers 7 bases. Looked up from germline, CDR1 is SQVTM and CDR2 is ANQGSEA. This CDR3 has 11 residues. After removal of 5 bases from V and 3 bases from J, the junction contained 1 base not matched to a gene. The CDR3 coding sequence is TGCAGCGTTCTAGCGGTCTACGAGCAGTACTTC. It specifies CSVLAVYEQYF.

The chain uses TRBV7-2 and TRBJ2-7; 8 bases are a match to TRBD2. This CDR3 has 15 amino acids. V dropped 3 bases and J dropped 5; count of bases not matched to a gene: 9. Germline values: CDR1 SGHTA, CDR2 FQGNSA. The CDR3 bases are TGTGCCAGCAGCTTCAGCGGGAGTTCTGGGGACGAGCAGTACTTC. Protein product: CASSFSGSSGDEQYF.

The chain links TRBV7-3 to TRBJ2-2; weak D call: TRBD1 (6 bases). Germline assignment: CDR1 SGHTA and CDR2 FQGTGA. The CDR3 extends over 16 amino acids. V gave up 1 base and J gave up 6 bases, with 15 bases separating them. The CDR3 here is CASSLRAGVYPGELFF. The CDR3 nucleotides are TGTGCCAGCAGCTTAAGGGCAGGGGTATATCCCGGGGAGCTGTTTTTT.

J is TRBJ2-2 and V is TRBV7-3; D unclear. Germline-derived CDR1 and CDR2 are SGHTA and FQGTGA. V was shortened by 5 bases and J by 9 bases, with 4 bases between the two germline ends. CDR3 length equals 10 residues. The CDR3 sequence: CASSPRELFF. CDR3 sequence (DNA): TGTGCCAGCAGCCCACGGGAGCTGTTTTTT.

The chain has TRBV6-1 and TRBJ1-1, with D unresolved. V was clipped by 3 bases and J by 7 bases, with 15 bases between them. This CDR3 comprises 14 residues. Germline CDR1 is MNHNS and CDR2 is SASEGT. The CDR3 here is CASSEFGSQVEAFF. The CDR3 DNA reads as TGTGCCAGCAGTGAGTTCGGCAGTCAAGTTGAAGCTTTCTTT.

In its sample, this clone was seen once. The V gene is TRBV13, the J gene TRBJ2-4, with D tentatively TRBD2 (5 bases). CDR1 PRHDT and CDR2 FYEKMQ come from the germline V gene (reference sequence). This CDR3 has 16 residues. Between the trimmed V and J ends, which lost 5 bases and 1 base, there was a span of 15 bases. The CDR3 DNA reads TGTGCCAGCAGCCCCACCGGGATCGTTGCCAAAAACATTCAGTACTTC. Its translation: CASSPTGIVAKNIQYF.

The V gene is TRBV10-2, the J gene TRBJ2-7; 9 nucleotides line up with TRBD2. The germline V gene has CDR1 WSHSY and CDR2 SAAADI. This CDR3 contains 17 residues. V lost 3 bases and J lost 1; bases outside the gene matches: 10. CDR3 protein: CASSDRNSGSRSYEQYF. The CDR3, as DNA: TGCGCCAGCAGTGATAGGAATAGCGGGAGTAGGTCCTACGAGCAGTACTTC.

The V and J genes are TRBV6-1 and TRBJ1-1; D gene unclear. Germline assignment: CDR1 MNHNS and CDR2 SASEGT. Trimming pared 8 bases from V and 6 bases from J, leaving 7 bases between. The CDR3 length is 10 residues. CDR3 in amino acids: CASRHAEAFF. The CDR3, as DNA: TGTGCCAGCCGGCACGCTGAAGCTTTCTTT.